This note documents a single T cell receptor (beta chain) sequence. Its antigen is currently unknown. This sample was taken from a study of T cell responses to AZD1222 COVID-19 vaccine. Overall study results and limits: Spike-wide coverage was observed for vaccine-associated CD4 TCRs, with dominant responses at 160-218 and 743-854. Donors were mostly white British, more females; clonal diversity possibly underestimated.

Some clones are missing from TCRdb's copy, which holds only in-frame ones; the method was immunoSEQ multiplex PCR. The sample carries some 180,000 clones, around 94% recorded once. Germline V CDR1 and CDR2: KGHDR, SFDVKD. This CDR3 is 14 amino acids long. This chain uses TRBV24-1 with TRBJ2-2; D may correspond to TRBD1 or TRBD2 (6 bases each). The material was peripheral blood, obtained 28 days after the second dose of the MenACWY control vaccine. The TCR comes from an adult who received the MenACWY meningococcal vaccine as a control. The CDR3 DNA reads TGTGCGGCTGGAGGGGGGCTGGACACCGGGGAGCTGTTTTTT. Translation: CAAGGGLDTGELFF.